Detailed here is one T cell receptor (beta chain). Its specificity is unknown. Profiling relied on immunoSEQ multiplex PCR, and the TCRdb table lists in-frame clones only, not all of them. The table records 60,000 to 65,000 clones, about four fifths of them present only once. The data stem from a study of identifying expanded T cells in peripheral blood. V was trimmed by 4 bases and J by 2 bases, leaving 12 bases between them. The V gene's germline CDR1 is GTSNPN and CDR2 SVGIG (reference sequence). The CDR3 runs 14 residues. Healthy donors had no documented immune events, such as infections, while sampled. Study-level results: Across healthy donors, higher total template counts meant significantly greater approximately two-week count variance. Over approximately two and four weeks, about 15 and 19 clones changed, versus approximately 1.1 between replicates.

The sequencing input was blood. The clonotype was recovered from a person aged 18 to 70 in good health. The V call is TRBV30, the J call TRBJ1-3, with D possibly matching TRBD1 (6 bases). CDR3 sequence reads: CAWKRTATGNTIYF. The DNA for the CDR3 is TGTGCCTGGAAAAGGACAGCTACTGGAAACACCATATATTTT.